These 29 T cell receptor beta chains share one sample of origin, sequenced in a study of blood T cell repertoires in COVID-19 (dated by TCRdb to the early 2020s). Receptor amplification or capture employed the immunoSEQ multiplex PCR assay. The clones in this table, taken by TCRdb from immuneACCESS, are in-frame only. Not every clone is retained; where verified, under half of the shortfall comes from an unresolved V gene, and the cause of the rest is unknown. For this sample there are some 290,000 clones; 70% to 90% appear just once. Of the sample, 10% to 15% falls within the top ten clones. The sample comprised peripheral blood. The receptors come from a woman between 25 and 40 years old with COVID-19, enrolled during active disease.

This rearrangement joins TRBV28 to TRBJ1-1; perhaps TRBD1 as D (6 bases). V lost 4 bases and J lost 5, with 11 bases in between. Germline CDR1 MDHEN, CDR2 SYDVKM. The CDR3 is 13 amino acids. CDR3 nucleotides: TGTGCCAGCAGTTACCGCCAGGGGACTGAAGCTTTCTTT. Amino acids: CASSYRQGTEAFF. Based on the CDR3 plus reference TRBV28 and TRBJ1-1, the full variable domain is DVKVTQSSRYLVKRTGEKVFLECVQDMDHENMFWYRQDPGLGLRLIYFSYDVKMKEKGDIPEGYSVSREKKERFSLILESASTNQTSMYLCASSYRQGTEAFFGQGTRLTVV.

DNA for the CDR3: TGTGCCAGCACCGATAAGCGGGGGACAGATACGCAGTATTTT. It encodes CASTDKRGTDTQYF. The gene calls are TRBV7-2 and TRBJ2-3; 8 bases map to TRBD2. The CDR3 is 14 residues long. V trimming: 7 bases; J trimming: 3 bases; junction bases outside the gene matches: 6. CDR1 is SGHTA, CDR2 FQGNSA, per germline.

This rearrangement joins TRBV7-9 to TRBJ2-3, with TRBD2 identical over 14 bases. The germline V gene encodes CDR1 SEHNR and CDR2 FQNEAQ (reference sequence). The CDR3 loop spans 18 amino acids. Trimming took 3 bases from V and 4 from J; bases not matched to a gene: 9. The chain's CDR3 is CASSLLRLAGGRADTQYF. Written as DNA, the CDR3 is TGTGCCAGCAGCTTGCTCCGACTAGCGGGGGGGCGGGCAGATACGCAGTATTTT. Full variable domain (missing parts from reference TRBV7-9 and TRBJ2-3): DTGVSQNPRHKITKRGQNVTFRCDPISEHNRLYWYRQTLGQGPEFLTYFQNEAQLEKSRLLSDRFSAERPKGSFSTLEIQRTEQGDSAMYLCASSLLRLAGGRADTQYFGPGTRLTVL.

The genes are TRBV18 and TRBJ2-7; D unclear. V lost 3 bases and J lost 3, with 9 bases in between. There are 13 residues in the CDR3. From germline, CDR1 is KGHSH and CDR2 LQKENI. The chain's CDR3 is CASSPSQDYEQYF. In DNA form, the CDR3 reads TGTGCCAGCTCACCGTCGCAGGACTACGAGCAGTACTTC.

This clone was seen a single time. The chain recombines TRBV9 with TRBJ1-2, with no clear D. CDR1 SGDLS and CDR2 YYNGEE come from the germline V gene. This CDR3 comprises 14 residues. V lost 3 bases and J lost 4, with 13 bases in between. CDR3 sequence reads: CASSGDSMGYGYTF. CDR3 nucleotides: TGTGCCAGCAGCGGAGACTCCATGGGCTATGGCTACACCTTC.

CDR3 sequence: CASSLGRGSSPLHF. The CDR3 nucleotides read TGTGCCAGCAGCCTCGGCAGGGGGTCTTCACCCCTCCACTTT. This chain uses TRBV3-1 (or the pseudogene TRBV3-2) with TRBJ1-6, with TRBD1 matching 7 bases. The CDR3 totals 14 residues. The germline gives CDR1 LGHDT, CDR2 YNNKEL (reference sequence). The trim removed 4 bases at V and 9 bases at J, leaving 6 bases unmatched.

The J gene is TRBJ1-6, the V gene TRBV12-1; the table's D call, TRBD1, has no DNA check behind it. TRBV12-1 counts as a pseudogene. This CDR3 is built from 15 residues. This chain's CDR3 is CASSFLPAGNSPLHF. CDR3 nucleotide sequence: TGTGCCAGCAGCTTCCTCCCCGCAGGTAATTCACCCCTCCACTTT.

CDR3 DNA: TGTGCTAGTGGTTTGGTACGTGGGACTAGCGGGGGAGTGGGAGAGACCCAGTACTTC. Protein sequence: CASGLVRGTSGGVGETQYF. The V and J genes are TRBV12-5 and TRBJ2-5; 14 bases map to TRBD2. CDR3 length: 19 residues. The V gene's germline CDR1 is LGHNT and CDR2 FRNRAP. The V segment lost 0 bases and the J segment 4 bases; nucleotides outside the gene matches: 10.

Here the CDR3 DNA reads TGTGCCAGCAGCCGTAGCTTGACGGGGGGGGACAATGAGCAGTTCTTC. It is translated as CASSRSLTGGDNEQFF. This chain connects TRBV3-1 (or the pseudogene TRBV3-2) to TRBJ2-1, with 8 bases identical to TRBD2. CDR3 length equals 16 residues. In germline, CDR1 is LGHDT, CDR2 YNNKEL (reference sequence). V lost 4 bases, J lost 5 bases, and 10 bases stayed unmatched.

In its sample, this clone was seen once. This chain uses TRBV27 with TRBJ2-7, with 7 bases lining up with TRBD1. In germline, CDR1 is MNHEY, CDR2 SMNVEV (reference sequence). The CDR3 has 17 residues. The J segment lost 3 bases and the V segment lost 4 bases, leaving 15 bases of the junction unmatched. CDR3 region: CASSSRHLSTGSYEQYF. The CDR3 nucleotides are TGTGCCAGCAGTTCCAGGCACCTCTCGACAGGGAGCTACGAGCAGTACTTC.

In nucleotides, the CDR3 is TGTGCCAGCAGCGTTGATCCGGGACTAGTACTACCAGATACGCAGTATTTT. Protein product: CASSVDPGLVLPDTQYF. J is TRBJ2-3 and V is TRBV9, with 8 bases fitting TRBD2. The CDR3 covers 17 residues. V gave up 2 bases and J gave up 4 bases; unmatched junction bases: 12. Germline CDR1 reads SGDLS; CDR2 reads YYNGEE. The full variable domain, in which reference TRBV9 and TRBJ2-3 provide the parts outside the CDR3, is DSGVTQTPKHLITATGQRVTLRCSPRSGDLSVYWYQQSLDQGLQFLIQYYNGEERAKGNILERFSAQQFPDLHSELNLSSLELGDSALYFCASSVDPGLVLPDTQYFGPGTRLTVL.

The V call is TRBV5-4, the J call TRBJ1-5; TRBD1 aligns across 12 bases. The germline CDR1 and CDR2 sequences are SGHNT and YYREEE (reference sequence). This CDR3 spans 15 amino acids. V was pared by 4 bases and J by 4 bases, with 3 bases of the junction left unmatched. CDR3 sequence reads: CASSPGQGANQPQHF. In DNA, the CDR3 is TGTGCCAGCAGCCCGGGACAGGGGGCGAATCAGCCCCAGCATTTT.

The CDR3 is CATSRGTGSYGYTF. The CDR3 bases are TGTGCCACCAGCAGGGGGACAGGCTCATATGGCTACACCTTC. The chain links TRBV15 to TRBJ1-2, with 8 positions matching TRBD1. This CDR3 has 14 residues. V was pared by 3 bases and J by 5 bases, with 5 bases of the junction left unmatched. Per germline, CDR1 LNHNV and CDR2 YYDKDF (reference sequence).

V is TRBV7-9 and J is TRBJ1-2; D is undetermined. The length of the CDR3 is 14 residues. Germline lookup yields CDR1 SEHNR and CDR2 FQNEAQ (reference sequence). Trimming took off 1 base at V and 2 bases at J, with 8 bases between the two ends. Here the CDR3 reads CASSLGGQNYGYTF. CDR3 sequence (DNA): TGTGCCAGCAGCTTAGGAGGGCAGAACTATGGCTACACCTTC.

CDR3 bases: TGTGCCAGTAGTATAGCAGGGGAGACCCAGTACTTC. This codes for CASSIAGETQYF. This chain links TRBV19 with TRBJ2-5, with D possibly TRBD1 on 5 matching bases. The CDR3 contains 12 residues. Germline V lookup: CDR1 LNHDA, CDR2 SQIVND (reference sequence). V was pared by 1 base and J by 5 bases, with 5 bases between.

This clone appeared once. Written as DNA, the CDR3 is TGTGCCAGCAGGACAGGGGGGACCTCCTACAATGAGCAGTTCTTC. It translates to CASRTGGTSYNEQFF. J is TRBJ2-1 and V is TRBV28, with TRBD1 identical over 9 bases. The CDR3 loop spans 15 amino acids. Germline CDR1 reads MDHEN; CDR2 reads SYDVKM. The ends lost 6 bases at V and 0 bases at J; junction bases unmatched: 3.

The rearrangement joins TRBV9 to TRBJ1-1, with 8 bases that match TRBD1. The CDR3 totals 15 residues. Looked up from germline, CDR1 is SGDLS and CDR2 is YYNGEE. The junction had 9 bases not matched to a gene; V was cut back by 3 bases and J by 5 bases. This CDR3 reads CASSGDPGGGTEAFF. The CDR3 nucleotides are TGTGCCAGCAGCGGGGACCCAGGGGGCGGAACTGAAGCTTTCTTT.

V and J are TRBV4-2 and TRBJ2-7; 8 positions match TRBD2. Per the germline V gene, CDR1 is LGHNA and CDR2 is YNFKEQ. The CDR3 loop spans 17 amino acids. After removal of 3 bases from V and 2 bases from J, the junction contained 12 bases not matched to a gene. CDR3 DNA: TGTGCCAGCAGCCACCTCCCGACGGGGGGGACAACCTACGAGCAGTACTTC. Amino acids: CASSHLPTGGTTYEQYF.

The chain joins TRBV11-3 to TRBJ2-7, with no clear D. The length of the CDR3 is 13 residues. V was clipped by 5 bases and J by 3 bases, with 11 bases between them. Germline V gene data show CDR1 as SGHNT and CDR2 as YENEEA. The CDR3 DNA reads as TGTGCCAGCAGCGAGCTGACAAGCTACGAGCAGTACTTC. Protein sequence: CASSELTSYEQYF.

There are a few counts of this clone. The V gene is TRBV3-1 (or the pseudogene TRBV3-2), the J gene TRBJ2-2, with 14 bases fitting TRBD2. With 8 bases clipped from V and 8 bases from J, the junction kept 16 bases outside the gene matches. The CDR3 length is 18 residues. Looked up from germline, CDR1 is LGHDT and CDR2 is YNNKEL (reference sequence). This chain's CDR3 is CASSRRGTSGGAAGELFF. The CDR3 DNA reads TGTGCCAGCTCCCGGAGGGGGACTAGCGGGGGTGCAGCGGGGGAGCTGTTTTTT.

The genes are TRBV7-6 and TRBJ2-7; 7 nucleotides align to TRBD2. The germline gives CDR1 SGHVS, CDR2 FNYEAQ. The CDR3 covers 15 residues. The V segment lost 1 base and the J segment 4 bases; nucleotides outside the gene matches: 7. DNA for the CDR3: TGTGCCAGCAGCTTAGGGGGAGGGTTGGGGTACGAGCAGTACTTC. It yields the protein CASSLGGGLGYEQYF.

The V call is TRBV12-3 or TRBV12-4, the J call TRBJ2-7; D ambiguous. Trimming pared 3 bases from V and 3 bases from J, leaving 6 bases between. The CDR3 extends over 12 amino acids. The DNA of the CDR3 is TGTGCCAGCAGTTTTCAGTACTACGAGCAGTACTTC. Translating gives CASSFQYYEQYF.

This clone was seen only once. Since no conserved phenylalanine or tryptophan closes the CDR3, a read error is the likely cause. The DNA is omitted, as the CDR3 cannot be located on it reliably, and the CDR3 follows TCRdb's listing. The J gene is TRBJ2-7, the V gene TRBV5-6; the D segment call TRBD1 is taken from the table without a DNA check. Germline V gives CDR1 SGHDT, CDR2 YYEEEE. The CDR3 sequence runs 11 residues, both termini included. The CDR3 sequence: CASSLGDKTFA.

This chain joins TRBV7-9 and TRBJ2-7; 8 nucleotides line up with TRBD2. The ends lost 3 bases at V and 6 bases at J; junction bases unmatched: 16. The CDR3 is 17 amino acids. Germline loops: CDR1 SEHNR, CDR2 FQNEAQ (reference sequence). CDR3 bases: TGTGCCAGCAGCTTGGGTGGCGGGGGGCGACGTTCGGGCGAGCAGTACTTC. Translated, it gives CASSLGGGGRRSGEQYF.

This clone came up once. The chain links TRBV28 to TRBJ1-5, with D hard to call. Deletions cut 7 bases from V and 3 bases from J, with 19 bases between. Germline V CDR1 and CDR2: MDHEN, SYDVKM. The length of the CDR3 is 16 residues. CDR3 bases: TGTGCCAGCATCTCCCCGGCGGCCCCGCCCAATCAGCCCCAGCATTTT. Residues: CASISPAAPPNQPQHF.

V gene TRBV7-2 combines with J gene TRBJ2-1, with 11 bases aligning to TRBD2. In germline, CDR1 is SGHTA, CDR2 FQGNSA. This CDR3 region has 15 residues. With V trimmed by 3 bases and J by 6 bases, 4 bases remained unmatched. CDR3 coding DNA: TGTGCCAGCAGCTTCGAGACTAGCGGGGTCAATGAGCAGTTCTTC. Amino acid sequence: CASSFETSGVNEQFF.

The genes are TRBV5-1 and TRBJ1-1, with D uncertain. Germline lookup yields CDR1 SGHRS and CDR2 YFSETQ. The CDR3 spans 14 residues. Trimming took off 4 bases at V and 1 base at J, with 11 bases between the two ends. Written as DNA, the CDR3 is TGCGCCAGCAGCCCCGGAGGCCCGAACACTGAAGCTTTCTTT. Its protein product is CASSPGGPNTEAFF.

The chain links TRBV7-6 to TRBJ2-1, with TRBD2 matching 13 bases. Germline V gene data show CDR1 as SGHVS and CDR2 as FNYEAQ. This CDR3 comprises 16 residues. V shed 5 bases, J shed 6 bases, and the junction held 7 bases outside the gene matches. The CDR3 DNA is TGTGCCAGCAGCATACTACTAGCGGGGGGGCTCAATGAGCAGTTCTTC. Protein sequence: CASSILLAGGLNEQFF.

This chain's CDR3 is CASSLGQYGYTF. Written as DNA, the CDR3 is TGTGCCAGCAGTTTAGGACAGTATGGCTACACCTTC. The rearrangement uses TRBV12-3 or TRBV12-4 and TRBJ1-2; possibly TRBD1 for D (5 bases). The V gene lost 1 base and the J gene lost 5 bases, with 5 bases spanning the gap. This CDR3 is built from 12 residues.